This section outlines one T cell receptor (beta chain) sequence together with its context. The record originates from a study of blood T cell repertoires in COVID-19. Overall study context: Sites in the United States, Italy and Spain provided acute and convalescent COVID-19 samples. T cells, B-cell-depleted T cells, or PBMCs supplied cDNA or gDNA.

As originally analysed: Estimation of nucleated cell counts was performed using reference gene primer amplification. The table came from immunoSEQ multiplex PCR; TCRdb's copy has only in-frame clones and leaves some out. V and J calls and clone size come straight from that table; D and trimming were deduced from the DNA. The profile shows about 180,000 clones, 82% of them singletons. Specimen: peripheral blood. This clonotype was sampled from a woman aged 80 or older with active or convalescent COVID-19.

CDR3 in DNA: TGCGCCAGCAGCTTGGGACTAGCGGGAGGGTTCAATACGCAGTATTTT. It yields the protein CASSLGLAGGFNTQYF. V is TRBV5-1 and J is TRBJ2-3, with 14 bases aligning to TRBD2. J gave up 7 bases and V 0 bases, and 4 bases lay outside the gene matches. Germline CDR1 and CDR2: SGHRS and YFSETQ. The CDR3 extends over 16 amino acids.